A single sample is the source of the 14 T cell receptor beta chains below, sequenced in a study of control samples from healthy donors and cancer patients. The data were produced by immunoSEQ multiplex PCR, yet TCRdb's version contains in-frame clones alone and is incomplete. The sample gives 150,000 to 200,000 clones, around 93% of which show up once; more than 1.1% is in the top ten. Sequenced input: blood. These receptors all come from a man aged 18 to 30 in good health.

The V call is TRBV12-5, the J call TRBJ2-3, with 9 nucleotides matching TRBD2. The germline gives CDR1 LGHNT, CDR2 FRNRAP. There are 17 residues in the CDR3. Unmatched junction bases numbered 11, after V lost 1 base and J lost 6 bases. CDR3 nucleotides: TGTGCTAGTGGTTTGGAGATTTTAGCGGGGGTGAGGGATACGCAGTATTTT. This encodes CASGLEILAGVRDTQYF. The full variable domain, with the rest looked up from reference TRBV12-5 and TRBJ2-3, is DARVTQTPRHKVTEMGQEVTMRCQPILGHNTVFWYRQTMMQGLELLAYFRNRAPLDDSGMPKDRFSAEMPDATLATLKIQPSEPRDSAVYFCASGLEILAGVRDTQYFGPGTRLTVL.

The chain is built from TRBV7-9 and TRBJ1-3; TRBD1 matches at 10 bases. Germline values: CDR1 SEHNR, CDR2 FQNEAQ (reference sequence). This CDR3 is built from 16 residues. The trim removed 7 bases at V and 2 bases at J, leaving 8 bases unmatched. CDR3 loop: CASTYGTGVTGNTIYF. CDR3 sequence (DNA): TGTGCCAGCACCTACGGGACAGGGGTGACTGGAAACACCATATATTTT.

J is TRBJ2-1 and V is TRBV4-1, with a tentative D call TRBD2 (5 bases). The CDR3 runs 17 residues. Germline V gene lookup returns CDR1 MGHRA and CDR2 YSYEKL. Trimming shortened V by 0 bases and J by 4 bases, and 16 bases separated the two germline ends. The CDR3 DNA follows: TGCGCCAGCAGCCAAGATCCGCGCGGGTCTAATTACAATGAGCAGTTCTTC. Amino acids: CASSQDPRGSNYNEQFF.

The CDR3 protein is CASSLPAGKSTDTQYF. The CDR3 DNA sequence: TGTGCCAGCAGCTTACCAGCGGGGAAAAGCACAGATACGCAGTATTTT. The rearrangement links TRBV7-8 to TRBJ2-3; the match to TRBD2 covers 7 bases. The CDR3 has 16 residues. CDR1 and CDR2 from the germline V gene are SGHVS and FQNEAQ. Germline trimming cut 2 bases from V and 0 bases from J; bases unmatched to any gene: 5.

The chain has TRBV18 and TRBJ1-4; D is unclear. The CDR3 is made up of 13 amino acids. V lost 3 bases to trimming and J lost 1 base, with 3 bases between them. CDR1 and CDR2 from the germline V gene are KGHSH and LQKENI. CDR3 sequence: CASSPRTNEKLFF. Written as DNA, the CDR3 is TGTGCCAGCTCACCCAGAACTAATGAAAAACTGTTTTTT.

The chain employs TRBV2 and TRBJ2-3; 15 bases fit TRBD2. Trimming cost V 9 bases and J 7 bases; bases outside gene matches: 11. CDR3 length equals 16 residues. Germline lookup yields CDR1 SNHLY and CDR2 FYNNEI. CDR3 sequence: CASAPGLAGGGHTQYF. Here the CDR3 DNA reads TGTGCCAGTGCCCCGGGACTAGCGGGGGGCGGCCATACGCAGTATTTT.

This chain's CDR3 is CASSPQGNTIYF. In nucleotides, the CDR3 is TGTGCCAGCAGTCCCCAGGGAAACACCATATATTTT. This rearrangement joins TRBV6-6 to TRBJ1-3, with unresolved D. The CDR3 totals 12 residues. From germline, CDR1 is MNHNY and CDR2 SVGAGI (reference sequence). V lost 5 bases to trimming and J lost 4 bases, with 6 bases between them.

This chain joins TRBV2 and TRBJ1-1; perhaps TRBD1 as D (6 bases). The V gene's germline CDR1 is SNHLY and CDR2 FYNNEI. With 7 bases removed from V and 1 base from J, the gap between germline ends came to 13 bases. CDR3 length: 14 amino acids. In nucleotides, the CDR3 is TGTGCCAGCACCATGGGGGGCTCGAACACTGAAGCTTTCTTT. Amino acids: CASTMGGSNTEAFF.

J is TRBJ1-3 and V is TRBV10-2; D remains ambiguous. Trimming removed 4 bases at V and 2 bases at J, with 3 bases between. From germline, CDR1 is WSHSY and CDR2 SAAADI. There are 12 residues in the CDR3. The CDR3 bases are TGCGCCAGCAGTGCCCCTGGAAACACCATATATTTT. Amino acid sequence: CASSAPGNTIYF.

V and J are TRBV18 and TRBJ2-5, with TRBD2 matching over 13 bases. The CDR3 runs 15 residues. Trimming cost V 6 bases and J 5 bases; bases outside gene matches: 6. Germline CDR1 reads KGHSH; CDR2 reads LQKENI. The CDR3 bases are TGTGCCAGCTCGCAACTAGCGGGGGGGCAGGAGACCCAGTACTTC. This sequence encodes CASSQLAGGQETQYF.

The chain couples TRBV11-2 to TRBJ1-4; 9 bases match TRBD1. This CDR3 is built from 15 residues. V lost 1 base, J lost 8 bases, and 5 bases stayed unmatched. Germline V CDR1 and CDR2: SGHAT, FQNNGV. The CDR3: CASSLVGDREEKLFF. In DNA, the CDR3 is TGTGCCAGCAGCTTAGTAGGGGACAGGGAAGAAAAACTGTTTTTT.

The rearrangement uses TRBV27 and TRBJ2-1; 12 positions agree with TRBD2. This CDR3 has 15 amino acids. Trimming at V came to 6 bases and at J to 4 bases, leaving 4 bases not matched to a gene. Germline values: CDR1 MNHEY, CDR2 SMNVEV (reference sequence). Here the CDR3 DNA reads TGTGCCAGCAGGTCTAGCGGGGGGGGTTACAATGAGCAGTTCTTC. Amino acid sequence: CASRSSGGGYNEQFF.

The chain couples TRBV27 to TRBJ2-7; D might be TRBD1 (5 bases). The CDR3 contains 12 residues. Germline CDR1 MNHEY, CDR2 SMNVEV (reference sequence). V dropped 7 bases and J dropped 6 bases, with 13 bases sitting between them. Here the CDR3 reads CASTNRLGEQYF. The DNA for the CDR3 is TGTGCCAGCACCAACAGGCTTGGCGAGCAGTACTTC.

The chain joins TRBV5-1 to TRBJ1-1; 8 bases are a match to TRBD1. With 4 bases clipped from V and 0 bases from J, the junction kept 5 bases outside the gene matches. Germline CDR1 reads SGHRS; CDR2 reads YFSETQ. This CDR3 has 15 residues. CDR3 amino acids: CASSRPTGVNTEAFF. As DNA, the CDR3 is TGCGCCAGCAGCCGCCCGACAGGGGTGAACACTGAAGCTTTCTTT.